The 12 T cell receptor beta chains in this list originate from one sample, sequenced in a study of T-cell reconstitution after alpha-beta-depleted transplantation in children. Unique molecular identifiers were incorporated when the TCRbeta library was constructed. In TCRdb, the PCR reads were re-called with MiXCR into one record per CDR3 protein. The sample yields some 350,000 distinct CDR3 sequences, about 16% seen once. The specimen was PBMCs, mostly from graft donor cells, collected 360 days after TCRalphabeta/CD19-depleted stem cell transplant. These receptors originate from a male patient aged 2-15 years who had a stem cell transplant for acute lymphoblastic leukemia, so the T cells may come from the graft donor.

This chain links TRBV10-3 with TRBJ2-3, with TRBD2 identical over 10 bases. Germline CDR1 reads ENHRY; CDR2 reads SYGVKD. The CDR3 is made up of 17 amino acids. V lost 8 bases, J lost 0 bases, and 11 bases stayed unmatched. As DNA, the CDR3 is TGTGCCATCTCTAAGCGGGAGGGATCCTCTAGCACAGATACGCAGTATTTT. This sequence encodes CAISKREGSSSTDTQYF.

In the case of this clonotype: It may be a read error: a sequence one base away is much more abundant. Because the CDR3 is missing its conserved closing phenylalanine or tryptophan, this is likely a read error. V is TRBV30 and J is TRBJ2-5; no clear D gene. Germline assignment: CDR1 GTSNPN and CDR2 SVGIG (reference sequence). This CDR3 is 11 amino acids long. V was cut by 3 bases and J by 4 bases, with 6 bases left in between. The CDR3 spells CAWSSTETQYI. The DNA of the CDR3 is TGTGCCTGGAGCAGCACAGAGACCCAGTACATC.

This sequence joins TRBV20-1 and TRBJ1-5, with 7 bases identical to TRBD1. CDR1 and CDR2 from the germline V gene are DFQATT and SNEGSKA (reference sequence). V lost 3 bases and J lost 2; bases outside the gene matches: 4. The CDR3 covers 14 residues. The CDR3 sequence is CSASRGGGNQPQHF. The CDR3 nucleotides are TGCAGTGCTAGCCGAGGGGGCGGCAATCAGCCCCAGCATTTT.

The gene calls are TRBV15 and TRBJ2-7, with D hard to call. With 5 bases removed from V and 2 bases from J, the gap between germline ends came to 10 bases. The CDR3 has 13 amino acids. Germline lookup yields CDR1 LNHNV and CDR2 YYDKDF (reference sequence). The CDR3 DNA follows: TGTGCCACCAGCGACCGGACCGCCTACGAGCAGTACTTC. Its translation is CATSDRTAYEQYF. The full variable domain, in which reference TRBV15 and TRBJ2-7 provide the parts outside the CDR3, is DAMVIQNPRYQVTQFGKPVTLSCSQTLNHNVMYWYQQKSSQAPKLLFHYYDKDFNNEADTPDNFQSRRPNTSFCFLDIRSPGLGDTAMYLCATSDRTAYEQYFGPGTRLTVT.

This sequence joins TRBV18 and TRBJ2-5; D possibly corresponds to TRBD1 (6 bases). The CDR3 totals 15 residues. V lost 3 bases, J lost 5 bases, and 16 bases lay in between. The germline V gene has CDR1 KGHSH and CDR2 LQKENI. The CDR3 reads CASSPTLDRPETQYF. The CDR3 DNA sequence: TGTGCCAGCTCACCGACCCTCGACAGGCCGGAGACCCAGTACTTC.

The chain couples TRBV11-2 to TRBJ2-3; possible D gene TRBD2, 6 bases. V was trimmed by 0 bases and J by 2 bases, leaving 18 bases between them. Germline V gene sequence: CDR1 SGHAT, CDR2 FQNNGV. The CDR3 sequence is 18 residues long. CDR3 residues: CASSLEPTQGGHTDTQYF. The CDR3 DNA sequence: TGTGCCAGCAGCTTAGAGCCTACCCAGGGAGGTCACACAGATACGCAGTATTTT.

In this sample, this clonotype turned up a few times. The genes are TRBV4-3 and TRBJ2-7; D unresolved. The V end was cut by 3 bases, the J end by 0 bases, with 12 bases between. The CDR3 length is 15 residues. CDR1 is LGHNA, CDR2 YSLEER, per germline. The CDR3 sequence is CASSQTGRSSYEQYF. CDR3 bases: TGCGCCAGCAGCCAGACGGGCCGGAGCTCCTACGAGCAGTACTTC.

This sequence joins TRBV4-1 and TRBJ2-5; TRBD1 is a possible D gene (6 bases). Trimming removed 1 base at V and 5 bases at J, with 17 bases between. The CDR3 length is 16 residues. Germline-derived CDR1 and CDR2 are MGHRA and YSYEKL. The CDR3 region is CASSQVGGRGWETQYF. CDR3 in DNA: TGCGCCAGCAGCCAAGTAGGGGGTCGGGGCTGGGAGACCCAGTACTTC.

This clonotype was detected a few times. This chain uses TRBV28 with TRBJ2-5, with a tentative D call TRBD1 (5 bases). The length of the CDR3 is 13 residues. V was cut by 6 bases and J by 1 base, with 9 bases left in between. Looked up from germline, CDR1 is MDHEN and CDR2 is SYDVKM. In DNA, the CDR3 is TGTGCCAGCAGGAGACAGTTCCAAGAGACCCAGTACTTC. As protein: CASRRQFQETQYF.

The sample holds many counts of this clonotype. The chain combines TRBV4-3 with TRBJ1-5; 7 nucleotides line up with TRBD1. The CDR3 is made up of 16 amino acids. The V gene's germline CDR1 is LGHNA and CDR2 YSLEER. With 0 bases clipped from V and 7 bases from J, the junction kept 9 bases outside the gene matches. The CDR3 region has the DNA TGCGCCAGCAGCCAAGACCTGGGACAGTCGGGGCAGCCCCAGCATTTT. It yields the protein CASSQDLGQSGQPQHF.

The table lists this clonotype with a few counts. The chain recombines TRBV4-1 with TRBJ2-3; 11 nucleotides line up with TRBD2. The germline V gene has CDR1 MGHRA and CDR2 YSYEKL. V lost 4 bases, J lost 6 bases, and 6 bases stayed unmatched. The CDR3 sequence is 15 residues long. In DNA, the CDR3 is TGCGCCAGCAGCCTACTAGCGGGAGTTGGTGATACGCAGTATTTT. Translation gives CASSLLAGVGDTQYF.

The chain is built from TRBV20-1 and TRBJ2-2; 9 bases fit TRBD2. J gave up 3 bases and V 3 bases, and 11 bases lay outside the gene matches. Germline CDR1 reads DFQATT; CDR2 reads SNEGSKA (reference sequence). This CDR3 has 17 amino acids. The CDR3 sequence is CSARNPGLATHTGELFF. DNA for the CDR3: TGCAGTGCTAGGAACCCGGGACTAGCTACTCACACCGGGGAGCTGTTTTTT.